The source of this T cell receptor (beta chain) is a study of cytomegalovirus exposure and HLA in healthy donors. Concerning this clone: The target antigen is unknown.

V shed 1 base and J shed 0 bases, with 11 bases lying between them. Germline-derived CDR1 and CDR2 are SGHNT and YYREEE (reference sequence). This CDR3 is 16 amino acids long. Profiled with immunoSEQ multiplex PCR; TCRdb holds only in-frame clones, not every one. This table holds about 57,000 clones, around 89% found once. General study results and limits: According to a subsequent analysis, TCR clusters identified in the first cohort showed a tendency to co-occur across the approximately 120 validation repertoires.

Sequences were obtained from PBMCs. The TCR was taken from a woman in her late teens or twenties in good health and CMV-seronegative. The V gene is TRBV5-4, the J gene TRBJ2-4; D is unclear. The CDR3 sequence: CASSLNPGLAKNIQYF. Here the CDR3 DNA reads TGTGCCAGCAGCTTGAATCCAGGTCTAGCCAAAAACATTCAGTACTTC.